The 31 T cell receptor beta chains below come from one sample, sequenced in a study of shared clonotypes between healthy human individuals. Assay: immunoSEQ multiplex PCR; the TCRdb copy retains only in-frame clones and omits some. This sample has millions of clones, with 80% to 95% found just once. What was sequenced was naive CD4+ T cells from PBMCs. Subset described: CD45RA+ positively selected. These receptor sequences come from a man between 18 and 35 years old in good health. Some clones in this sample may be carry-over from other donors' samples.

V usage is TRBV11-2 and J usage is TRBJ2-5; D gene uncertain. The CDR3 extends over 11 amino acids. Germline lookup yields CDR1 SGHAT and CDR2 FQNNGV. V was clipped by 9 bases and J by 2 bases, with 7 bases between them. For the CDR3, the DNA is TGTGCCAGTTTAAATCAAGAGACCCAGTACTTC. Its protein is CASLNQETQYF.

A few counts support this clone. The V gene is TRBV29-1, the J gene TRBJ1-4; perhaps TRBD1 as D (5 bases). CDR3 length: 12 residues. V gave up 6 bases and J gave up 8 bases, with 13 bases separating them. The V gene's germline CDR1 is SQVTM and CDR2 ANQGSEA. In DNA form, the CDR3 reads TGCAGCGTGGGGGAGGGCATAGAAAAACTGTTTTTT. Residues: CSVGEGIEKLFF.

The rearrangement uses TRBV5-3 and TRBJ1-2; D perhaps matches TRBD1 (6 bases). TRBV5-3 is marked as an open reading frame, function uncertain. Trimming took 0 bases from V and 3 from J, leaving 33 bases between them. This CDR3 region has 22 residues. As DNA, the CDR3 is TGTGCCAGAAGCTTGGATCCGACGGGAGGGGGAATACAGGGAGAAGGGGACTATGGCTACACCTTC. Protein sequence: CARSLDPTGGGIQGEGDYGYTF.

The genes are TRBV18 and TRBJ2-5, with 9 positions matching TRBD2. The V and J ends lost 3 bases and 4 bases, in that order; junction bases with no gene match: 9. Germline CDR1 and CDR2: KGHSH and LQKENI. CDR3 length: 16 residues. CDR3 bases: TGTGCCAGCTCACCCCCCATCGCGGGAGGGCGAGAGACCCAGTACTTC. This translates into CASSPPIAGGRETQYF.

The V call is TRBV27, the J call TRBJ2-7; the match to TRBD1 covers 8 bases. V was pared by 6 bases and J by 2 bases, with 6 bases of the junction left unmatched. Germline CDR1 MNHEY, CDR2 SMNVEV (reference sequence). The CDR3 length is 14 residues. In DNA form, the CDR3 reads TGTGCCAGCAGGCTAGGACAGGGCACCTACGAGCAGTACTTC. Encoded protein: CASRLGQGTYEQYF.

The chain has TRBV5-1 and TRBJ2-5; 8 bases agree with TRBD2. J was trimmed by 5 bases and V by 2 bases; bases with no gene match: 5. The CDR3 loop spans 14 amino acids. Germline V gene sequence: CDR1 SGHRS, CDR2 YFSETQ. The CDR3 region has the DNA TGCGCCAGCAGCTTCACGGGAGGGCCCGAGACCCAGTACTTC. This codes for CASSFTGGPETQYF. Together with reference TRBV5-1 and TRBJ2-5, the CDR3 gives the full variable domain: KAGVTQTPRYLIKTRGQQVTLSCSPISGHRSVSWYQQTPGQGLQFLFEYFSETQRNKGNFPGRFSGRQFSNSRSEMNVSTLELGDSALYLCASSFTGGPETQYFGPGTRLLVL.

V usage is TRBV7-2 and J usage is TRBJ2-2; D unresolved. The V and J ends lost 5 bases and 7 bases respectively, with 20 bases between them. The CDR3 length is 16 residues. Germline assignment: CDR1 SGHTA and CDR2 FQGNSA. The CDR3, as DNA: TGTGCCAGCAGCCCATCGTCCACCCGGGTAGGCGGGGAGCTGTTTTTT. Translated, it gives CASSPSSTRVGGELFF. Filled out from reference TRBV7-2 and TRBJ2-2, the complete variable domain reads GAGVSQSPSNKVTEKGKDVELRCDPISGHTALYWYRQSLGQGLEFLIYFQGNSAPDKSGLPSDRFSAERTGGSVSTLTIQRTQQEDSAVYLCASSPSSTRVGGELFFGEGSRLTVL.

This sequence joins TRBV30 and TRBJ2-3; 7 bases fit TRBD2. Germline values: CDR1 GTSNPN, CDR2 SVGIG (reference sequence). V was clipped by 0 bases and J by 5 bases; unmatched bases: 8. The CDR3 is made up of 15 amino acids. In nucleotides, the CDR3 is TGTGCCTGGAGTGTACGTGCGGGAGCCCAAGATACGCAGTATTTT. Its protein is CAWSVRAGAQDTQYF.

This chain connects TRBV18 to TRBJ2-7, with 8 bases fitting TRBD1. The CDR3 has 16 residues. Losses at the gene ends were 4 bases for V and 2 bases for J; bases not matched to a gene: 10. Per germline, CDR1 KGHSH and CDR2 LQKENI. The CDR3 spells CASSRYSGQVTYEQYF. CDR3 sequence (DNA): TGTGCCAGCTCACGGTATTCGGGACAGGTGACCTACGAGCAGTACTTC.

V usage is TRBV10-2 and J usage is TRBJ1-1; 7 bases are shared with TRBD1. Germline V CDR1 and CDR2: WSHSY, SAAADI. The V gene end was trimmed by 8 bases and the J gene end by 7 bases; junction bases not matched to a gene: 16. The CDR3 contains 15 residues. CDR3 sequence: CASGPGGQQLVEAFF. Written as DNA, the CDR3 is TGCGCCAGCGGACCCGGGGGACAGCAATTAGTTGAAGCTTTCTTT.

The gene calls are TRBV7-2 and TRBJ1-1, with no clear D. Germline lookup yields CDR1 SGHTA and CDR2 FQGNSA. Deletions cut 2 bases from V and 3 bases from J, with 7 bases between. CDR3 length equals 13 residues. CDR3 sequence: CASSLWWDTEAFF. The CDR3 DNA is TGTGCCAGCAGCTTATGGTGGGACACTGAAGCTTTCTTT.

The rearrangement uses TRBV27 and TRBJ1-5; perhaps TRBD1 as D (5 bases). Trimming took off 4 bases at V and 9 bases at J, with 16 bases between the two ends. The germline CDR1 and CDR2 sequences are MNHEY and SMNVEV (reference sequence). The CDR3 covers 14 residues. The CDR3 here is CASSSEGPIVPQHF. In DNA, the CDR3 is TGTGCCAGCAGTTCGGAGGGACCCATAGTGCCCCAGCATTTT.

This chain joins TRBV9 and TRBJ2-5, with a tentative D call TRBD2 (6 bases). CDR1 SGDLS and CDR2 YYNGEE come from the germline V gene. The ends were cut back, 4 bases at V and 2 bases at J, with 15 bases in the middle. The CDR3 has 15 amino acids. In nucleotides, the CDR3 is TGTGCCAGCAGCTCCCCGGGCGGAGGGCAAGAGACCCAGTACTTC. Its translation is CASSSPGGGQETQYF.

The CDR3 protein is CASTWGGSETQYF. In DNA form, the CDR3 reads TGTGCCAGCACCTGGGGGGGTTCCGAGACCCAGTACTTC. The chain is built from TRBV6-1 and TRBJ2-5; TRBD2 agrees at 7 bases. J gave up 5 bases and V 7 bases, and 7 bases lay outside the gene matches. The CDR3 covers 13 residues. Germline loops: CDR1 MNHNS, CDR2 SASEGT.

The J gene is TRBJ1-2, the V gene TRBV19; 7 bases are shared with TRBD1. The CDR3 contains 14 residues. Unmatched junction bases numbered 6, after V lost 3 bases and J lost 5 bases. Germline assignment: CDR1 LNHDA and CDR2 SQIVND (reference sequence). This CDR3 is CASSIRPTGYGYTF. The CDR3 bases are TGTGCCAGTAGTATCCGCCCGACAGGGTATGGCTACACCTTC.

The CDR3 region has the DNA TGTGCCGCGGGGGGGAGTAGCGGGACGCCACTCGGGACGAGGGAGCAGTACTTC. Translating gives CAAGGSSGTPLGTREQYF. V is TRBV7-9 and J is TRBJ2-7, with 9 bases fitting TRBD2. There are 18 residues in the CDR3. Trimming removed 11 bases from V and 7 bases from J; junction bases left unmatched: 27. Germline CDR1 and CDR2: SEHNR and FQNEAQ (reference sequence).

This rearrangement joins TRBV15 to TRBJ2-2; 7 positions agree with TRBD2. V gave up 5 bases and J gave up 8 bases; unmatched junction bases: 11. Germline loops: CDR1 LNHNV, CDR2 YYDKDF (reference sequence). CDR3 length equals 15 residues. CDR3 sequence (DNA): TGTGCCACCAGCCGCGGGGAGGGGATAATGGGGGAGCTGTTTTTT. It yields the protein CATSRGEGIMGELFF.

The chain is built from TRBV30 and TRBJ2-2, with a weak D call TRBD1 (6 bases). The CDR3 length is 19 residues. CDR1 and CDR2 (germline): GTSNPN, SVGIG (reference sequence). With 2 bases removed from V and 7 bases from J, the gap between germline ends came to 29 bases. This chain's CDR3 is CAWSPYLPRRDTEDGELFF. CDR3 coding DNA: TGTGCCTGGAGTCCATACCTCCCCCGCCGGGACACCGAGGACGGGGAGCTGTTTTTT.

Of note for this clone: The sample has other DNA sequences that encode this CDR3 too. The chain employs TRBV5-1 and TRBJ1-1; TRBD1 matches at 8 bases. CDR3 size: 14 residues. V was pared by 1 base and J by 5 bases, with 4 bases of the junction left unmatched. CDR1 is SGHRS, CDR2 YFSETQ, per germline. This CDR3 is CASSLTGGSTEAFF. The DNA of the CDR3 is TGCGCCAGCAGCTTGACAGGGGGAAGTACTGAAGCTTTCTTT.

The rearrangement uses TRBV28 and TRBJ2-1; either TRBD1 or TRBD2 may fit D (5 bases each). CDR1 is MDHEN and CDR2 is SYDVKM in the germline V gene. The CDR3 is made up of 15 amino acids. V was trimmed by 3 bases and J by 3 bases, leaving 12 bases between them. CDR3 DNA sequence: TGTGCCAGCAGTTTCGTTCCGGGACGCTACAATGAGCAGTTCTTC. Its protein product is CASSFVPGRYNEQFF.

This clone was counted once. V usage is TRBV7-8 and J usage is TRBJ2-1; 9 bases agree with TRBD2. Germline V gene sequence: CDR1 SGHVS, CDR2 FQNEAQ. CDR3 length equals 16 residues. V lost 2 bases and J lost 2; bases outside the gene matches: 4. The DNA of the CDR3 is TGTGCCAGCAGCTTATCCCGACTAGCGGCCTACAATGAGCAGTTCTTC. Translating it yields CASSLSRLAAYNEQFF.

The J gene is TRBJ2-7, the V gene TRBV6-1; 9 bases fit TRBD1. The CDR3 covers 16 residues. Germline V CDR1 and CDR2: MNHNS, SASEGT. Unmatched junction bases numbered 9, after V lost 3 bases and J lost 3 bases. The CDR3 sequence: CASSEGSVGQGYEQYF. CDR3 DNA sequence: TGTGCCAGCAGTGAGGGGTCCGTGGGACAGGGCTACGAGCAGTACTTC.

Here the CDR3 reads CSVTHLVTGDGYTF. CDR3 sequence (DNA): TGCAGCGTTACCCACCTTGTAACAGGCGATGGCTACACCTTC. The chain links TRBV29-1 to TRBJ1-2; D is perhaps TRBD1 (5 bases). V lost 5 bases and J 6 bases, leaving 19 bases between the germline ends. This CDR3 is 14 amino acids long. CDR1 SQVTM and CDR2 ANQGSEA come from the germline V gene.

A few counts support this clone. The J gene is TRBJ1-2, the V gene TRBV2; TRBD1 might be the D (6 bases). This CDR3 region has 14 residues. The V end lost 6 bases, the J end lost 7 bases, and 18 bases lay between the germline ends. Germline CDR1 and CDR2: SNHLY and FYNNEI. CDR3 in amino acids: CASSVSLRGGGYTF. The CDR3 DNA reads TGTGCCAGCAGCGTAAGCCTCAGGGGTGGTGGCTACACCTTC.

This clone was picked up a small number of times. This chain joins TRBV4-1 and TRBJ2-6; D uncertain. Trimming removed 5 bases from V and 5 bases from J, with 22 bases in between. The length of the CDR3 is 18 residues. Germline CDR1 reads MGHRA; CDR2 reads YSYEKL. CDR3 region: CASSCYTEPQSRANVLTF. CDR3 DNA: TGCGCCAGCAGCTGTTACACCGAACCACAAAGTCGGGCCAACGTCCTGACTTTC.

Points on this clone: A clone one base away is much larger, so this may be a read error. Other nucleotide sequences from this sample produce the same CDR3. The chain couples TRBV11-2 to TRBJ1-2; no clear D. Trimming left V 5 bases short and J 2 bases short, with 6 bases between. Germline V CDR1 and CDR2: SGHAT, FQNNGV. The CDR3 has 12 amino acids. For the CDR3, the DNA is TGTGCCAGCAGCCAAGGAAACTATGGCTACACCTTC. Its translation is CASSQGNYGYTF.

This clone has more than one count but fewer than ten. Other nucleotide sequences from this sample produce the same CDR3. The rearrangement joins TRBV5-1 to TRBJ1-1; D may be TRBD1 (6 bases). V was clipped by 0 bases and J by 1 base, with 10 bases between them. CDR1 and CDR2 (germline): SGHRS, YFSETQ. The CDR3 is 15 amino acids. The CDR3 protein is CASSLAETGNTEAFF. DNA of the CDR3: TGCGCCAGCAGCTTGGCCGAGACAGGGAACACTGAAGCTTTCTTT.

The CDR3 reads CASSMGRAGPNEKLFF. CDR3 coding DNA: TGTGCCAGTAGTATGGGAAGGGCAGGGCCGAATGAAAAACTGTTTTTT. This chain connects TRBV19 to TRBJ1-4; the D gene is possibly TRBD1 (5 bases). Trimming stripped 3 bases from V and 5 bases from J, with 16 bases between. The CDR3 totals 16 residues. Looked up from germline, CDR1 is LNHDA and CDR2 is SQIVND (reference sequence).

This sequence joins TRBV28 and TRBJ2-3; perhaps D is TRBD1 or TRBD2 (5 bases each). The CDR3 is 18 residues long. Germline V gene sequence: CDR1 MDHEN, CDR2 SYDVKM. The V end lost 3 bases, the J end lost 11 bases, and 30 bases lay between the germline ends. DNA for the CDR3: TGTGCCAGCAGTTTCCCGAGAGGGGCGGGCCTCATATTGAGTGTGCAGTATTTT. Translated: CASSFPRGAGLILSVQYF.

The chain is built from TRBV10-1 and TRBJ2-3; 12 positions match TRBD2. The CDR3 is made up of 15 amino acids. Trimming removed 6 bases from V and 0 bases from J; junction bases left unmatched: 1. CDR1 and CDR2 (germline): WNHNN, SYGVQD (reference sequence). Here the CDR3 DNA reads TGCGCCAGCAGGGGGACTAGCGGGAGCACAGATACGCAGTATTTT. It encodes CASRGTSGSTDTQYF.

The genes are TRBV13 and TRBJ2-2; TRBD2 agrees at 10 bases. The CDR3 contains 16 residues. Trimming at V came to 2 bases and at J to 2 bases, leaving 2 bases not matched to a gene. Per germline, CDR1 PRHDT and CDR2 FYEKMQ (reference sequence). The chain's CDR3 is CASSLLAGANTGELFF. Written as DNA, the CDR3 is TGTGCCAGCAGCTTACTAGCGGGAGCTAACACCGGGGAGCTGTTTTTT.